This record looks at one T cell receptor beta chain sequence and its context. Antigen specificity is unknown. This sample was included in a study of T cells in localized non-small cell lung cancer. Generated by immunoSEQ multiplex PCR, the TCRdb table keeps only in-frame clones and is missing some. The table records 1,500 to 2,500 clones, over 20% of them present only once. This CDR3 is built from 14 residues. Germline V CDR1 and CDR2: SNHLY, FYNNEI. Losses at the gene ends were 4 bases for V and 6 bases for J; bases not matched to a gene: 6. Study findings and constraints: Detection in adjacent lung was observed for a median around 59 of the top 100 tumor clones. Because sequencing included only one region (of the tumor), heterogeneity remains possible. Maximal T cell clonality occurred in uninvolved adjacent lung, with tumor ranking below it. Patients showing higher blood T cell density tended to see longer overall survival.

This TCR derives from a woman aged 40-69 years with stage II squamous cell lung carcinoma. Sequencing used lung tumor tissue, obtained before any cancer treatment. The chain links TRBV2 to TRBJ2-7, with TRBD2 identical over 10 bases. The CDR3 sequence: CASSAPSGSAEQYF. The CDR3 DNA reads TGTGCCAGCAGTGCACCTAGCGGGAGTGCCGAGCAGTACTTC.